A single TCR beta chain is shown here with its context. Antigen unknown. The data belong to a study of T cell responses to AZD1222 COVID-19 vaccine. Background on the study: Both about-4-week and about-12-week second-dose recipients were combined.

The CDR3 runs 16 residues. Germline lookup yields CDR1 SGHNT and CDR2 YYREEE (reference sequence). V dropped 3 bases and J dropped 0 bases, with 16 bases sitting between them. Some clones are missing from TCRdb's copy, which holds only in-frame ones; the method was immunoSEQ multiplex PCR. The repertoire holds roughly 150,000 clones, 93% seen once, with roughly 5% in the top ten. Findings and limits, study-wide: Unmutated regions of variants are reportedly targeted by nearly half of spike-specific TCRs. Spike regions recognized by vaccine-associated CD4 TCRs spanned the protein, led by 160-218 and 743-854.

This TCR came from an adult in good health. The J gene is TRBJ2-7, the V gene TRBV5-4, with D uncertain. The starting material was peripheral blood, obtained on day 0 of AZD1222 vaccination. The CDR3 spells CASSWKSQMPSYEQYF. CDR3 nucleotides: TGTGCCAGCAGCTGGAAGTCCCAGATGCCCTCCTACGAGCAGTACTTC.